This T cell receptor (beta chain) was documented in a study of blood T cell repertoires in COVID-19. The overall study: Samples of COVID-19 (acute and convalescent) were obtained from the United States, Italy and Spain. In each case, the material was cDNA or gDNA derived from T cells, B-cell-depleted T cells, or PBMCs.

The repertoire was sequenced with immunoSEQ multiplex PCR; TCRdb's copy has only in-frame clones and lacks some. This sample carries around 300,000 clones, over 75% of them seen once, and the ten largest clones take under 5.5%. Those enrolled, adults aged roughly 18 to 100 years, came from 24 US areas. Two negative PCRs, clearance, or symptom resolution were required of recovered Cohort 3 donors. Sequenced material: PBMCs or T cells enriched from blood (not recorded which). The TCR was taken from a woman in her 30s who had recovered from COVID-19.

The CDR3 DNA follows: TGTGCCAGCAGCTTAGGGCAGGGCGAGGACTATGGCTACACCTTC. It encodes CASSLGQGEDYGYTF. The chain uses TRBV7-2 and TRBJ1-2, with D perhaps matching TRBD1 (5 bases). The germline V and J ends were trimmed by 1 base and 3 bases, with 12 bases remaining between them. The CDR3 is 15 residues long. Germline CDR1 SGHTA, CDR2 FQGNSA.